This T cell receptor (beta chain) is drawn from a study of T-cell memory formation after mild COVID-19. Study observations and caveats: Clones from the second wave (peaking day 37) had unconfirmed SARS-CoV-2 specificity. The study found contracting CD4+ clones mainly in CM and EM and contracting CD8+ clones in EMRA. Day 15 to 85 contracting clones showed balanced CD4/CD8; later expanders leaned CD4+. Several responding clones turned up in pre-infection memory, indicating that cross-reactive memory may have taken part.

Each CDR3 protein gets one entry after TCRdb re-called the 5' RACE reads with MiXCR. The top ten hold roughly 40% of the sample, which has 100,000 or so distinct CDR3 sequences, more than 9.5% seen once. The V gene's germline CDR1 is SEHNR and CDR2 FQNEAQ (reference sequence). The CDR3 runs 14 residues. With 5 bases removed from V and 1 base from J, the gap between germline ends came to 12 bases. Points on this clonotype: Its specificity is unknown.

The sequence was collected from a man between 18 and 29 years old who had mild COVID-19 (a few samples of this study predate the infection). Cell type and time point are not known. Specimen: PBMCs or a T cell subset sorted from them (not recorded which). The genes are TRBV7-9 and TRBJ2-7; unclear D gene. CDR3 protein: CASSLDKSSYEQYF. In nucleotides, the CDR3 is TGTGCCAGCAGCCTAGATAAGTCTTCCTACGAGCAGTACTTC.